The T cell receptor (beta chain) described here comes from a study of T cells in tumors after PD-1 blockade. Study results and limitations: Peripheral recruitment is suggested, as some novel exhausted tumor clones were in pre-treatment blood.

The V segment lost 0 bases and the J segment 4 bases; nucleotides outside the gene matches: 10. The germline gives CDR1 GTSNPN, CDR2 SVGIG (reference sequence). There are 17 residues in the CDR3. Concerning this clone itself: The antigen is undetermined.

Indicated time point: second of two post-therapy site-matched biopsies two to three months apart. Assay used: immunoSEQ multiplex PCR; TCRdb lists only in-frame clones, some missing. Here the sample spans several thousand clones, around 57% being singletons. The sequence came from a human donor with basal cell carcinoma. The chain joins TRBV30 to TRBJ2-7; 12 nucleotides agree with TRBD2. The specimen comprised tumor tissue, sampled after anti-PD-1 treatment. The CDR3 spells CAWSVSRTSGAPYEQYF. The CDR3 DNA reads as TGTGCCTGGAGTGTATCCCGGACTAGCGGGGCCCCATACGAGCAGTACTTC.